The TCR beta chain described here comes from a study of OX40 agonist ivuxolimab in advanced cancers. General notes on the study: Ivuxolimab was an agonistic, fully human IgG2 monoclonal antibody directed against OX40 (CD134), a costimulatory receptor. Intravenous ivuxolimab was administered to patients every 2 weeks at six dose levels: 0.01, 0.1, 0.3, 1.5, 3 and 10 mg/kg. Of the roughly 52 dose-escalation patients, hepatocellular carcinoma was present in 19, melanoma in approximately 15, renal cell carcinoma in 9 and head and neck cancer in 9. In the dose-escalation cohort, more than 75% of patients were male, and the mean age was approximately 64 years, with a range of 23 to 79. Patients were allowed to have had prior anti-PD-1, anti-PD-L1 or anti-CTLA-4 therapy, and approximately 40% of the dose-escalation patients had been treated with checkpoint inhibitors. Three dose-escalation patients achieved partial responses, one with hepatocellular carcinoma and two with cutaneous melanoma. Peripheral TCRbeta sequencing was intended to test whether TCR sequence diversity was altered and clonal T-cell expansion was caused by ivuxolimab. The monotherapy dose-escalation portion (N ≈ 50 patients) of the phase I ivuxolimab trial is reported in the paper.

Beyond this particular receptor, the publication reports: Low levels of normalized T-cell clonal expansion were also seen in some patients who did not respond. The antigen specificity of the clonally expanded peripheral T cells was not determined. Clonal expansion of both CD4+ and CD8+ blood T cells was observed from baseline to week 6 at doses 0.1 to 3.0 mg/kg. After ivuxolimab, CD8+ T cells had more expanded clones than CD4+ T cells on average. In partial responders in the 0.1-3.0 mg/kg groups, normalized peripheral clonal expansion was found to be among the lowest, especially among CD8+ T cells.

Genomic DNA was extracted from sorted cells for sequencing of the TCRbeta CDR3 region. The immunoSEQ Assay was used to sequence the TCRbeta CDR3 regions. TCRdb stores this immuneACCESS table with in-frame sequences only. Part of the clones is absent; in the studies checked, under half of the shortfall reflects unresolved V genes, and no reason is known for the rest. The sample table holds some 80,000 clones, of which about 94% were seen once. Around 20% of the sample is held by the ten biggest clonotypes. The trial excluded patients who had a history of autoimmune disease or were on systemic immunosuppression. Peripheral blood for TCR sequencing was collected from all dose cohorts at baseline, on cycle 4 day 1, and on cycle 7 day 1. Samples came from an open-label, multicenter, first-in-human phase I dose-escalation trial of ivuxolimab. Adults with locally advanced or metastatic melanoma, renal cell carcinoma, hepatocellular carcinoma or head and neck squamous cell carcinoma were enrolled in the trial. Before TCR sequencing, CD4+ T cells and CD8+ T cells were sorted from peripheral blood as separate populations.

Remarks on this clone: Its antigen has not been determined. No clone much larger than this one lies a single base away; base qualities are absent.

A distance of 14 bases separates the germline ends of V and J, which lose 3 bases and 0 bases respectively. Looking up the germline V gene (reference sequence) yields CDR1 MNHEY and CDR2 SMNVEV. The CDR3, cysteine through phenylalanine, is 16 amino acids long. Only the CDR3 DNA stays, 48 bases, in frame from base 1. The chain couples TRBV27 to TRBJ1-1; D gene: possibly TRBD1, on 6 matching bases. This TCR was sampled from an adult with an advanced solid tumor such as melanoma, head and neck, liver or kidney cancer. The specimen was CD4+ or CD8+ T cells sorted from blood, collected in a trial of the OX40 agonist ivuxolimab. This receptor carries the CDR3 CASSFGGPDLNTEAFF. The bases are TGTGCCAGCAGTTTCGGGGGCCCCGACCTGAACACTGAAGCTTTCTTT.